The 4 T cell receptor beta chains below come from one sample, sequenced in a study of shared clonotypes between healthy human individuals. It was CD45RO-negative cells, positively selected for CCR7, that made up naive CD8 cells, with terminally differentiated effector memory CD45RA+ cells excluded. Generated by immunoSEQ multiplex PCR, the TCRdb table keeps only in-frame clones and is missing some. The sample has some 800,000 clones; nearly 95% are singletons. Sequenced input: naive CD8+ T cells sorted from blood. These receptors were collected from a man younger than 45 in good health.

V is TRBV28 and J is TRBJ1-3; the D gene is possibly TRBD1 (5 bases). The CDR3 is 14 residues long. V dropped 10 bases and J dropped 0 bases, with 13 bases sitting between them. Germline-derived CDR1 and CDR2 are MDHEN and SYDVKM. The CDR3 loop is CATQGPSSGNTIYF. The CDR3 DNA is TGTGCCACCCAGGGACCGAGCTCTGGAAACACCATATATTTT.

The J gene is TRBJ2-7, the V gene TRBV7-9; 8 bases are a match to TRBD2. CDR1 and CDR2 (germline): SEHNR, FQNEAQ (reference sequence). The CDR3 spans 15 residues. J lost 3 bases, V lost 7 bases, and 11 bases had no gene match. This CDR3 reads CASTPGGSQSYEQYF. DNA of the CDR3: TGTGCCAGCACCCCGGGGGGGAGTCAAAGCTACGAGCAGTACTTC.

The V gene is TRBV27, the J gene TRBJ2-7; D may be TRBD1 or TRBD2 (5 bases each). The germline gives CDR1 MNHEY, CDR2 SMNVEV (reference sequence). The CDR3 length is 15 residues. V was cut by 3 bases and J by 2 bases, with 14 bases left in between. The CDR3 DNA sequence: TGTGCCAGCAGTTTGGGACCAGGGCCGGCCTACGAGCAGTACTTC. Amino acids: CASSLGPGPAYEQYF.

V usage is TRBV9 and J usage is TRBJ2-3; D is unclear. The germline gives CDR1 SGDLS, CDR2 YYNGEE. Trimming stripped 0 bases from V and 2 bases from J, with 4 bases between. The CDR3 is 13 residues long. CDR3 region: CASSVGTTDTQYF. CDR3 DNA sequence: TGTGCCAGCAGCGTAGGGACCACAGATACGCAGTATTTT.